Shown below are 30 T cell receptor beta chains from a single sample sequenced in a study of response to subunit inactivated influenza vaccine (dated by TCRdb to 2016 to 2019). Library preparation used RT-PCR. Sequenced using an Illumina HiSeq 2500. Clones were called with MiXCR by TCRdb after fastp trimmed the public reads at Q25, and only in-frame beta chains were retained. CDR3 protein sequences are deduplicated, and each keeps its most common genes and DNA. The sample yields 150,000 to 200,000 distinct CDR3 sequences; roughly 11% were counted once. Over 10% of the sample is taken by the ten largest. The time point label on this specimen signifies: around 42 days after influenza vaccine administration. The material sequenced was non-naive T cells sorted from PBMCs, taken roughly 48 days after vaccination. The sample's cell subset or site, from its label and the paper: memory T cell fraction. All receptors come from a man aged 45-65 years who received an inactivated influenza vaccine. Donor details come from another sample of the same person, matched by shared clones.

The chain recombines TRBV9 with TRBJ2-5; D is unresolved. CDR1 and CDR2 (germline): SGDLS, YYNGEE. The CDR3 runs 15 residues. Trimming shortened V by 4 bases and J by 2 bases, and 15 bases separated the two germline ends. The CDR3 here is CASSPRPTVQETQYF. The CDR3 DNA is TGTGCCAGCAGCCCCCGTCCGACGGTTCAAGAGACCCAGTACTTC.

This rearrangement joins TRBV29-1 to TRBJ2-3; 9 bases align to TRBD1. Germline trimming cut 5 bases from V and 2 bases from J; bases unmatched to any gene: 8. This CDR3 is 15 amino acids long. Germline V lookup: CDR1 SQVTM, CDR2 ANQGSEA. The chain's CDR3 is CSVQSTGGFTDTQYF. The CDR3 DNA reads TGCAGCGTTCAATCGACAGGGGGTTTCACAGATACGCAGTATTTT.

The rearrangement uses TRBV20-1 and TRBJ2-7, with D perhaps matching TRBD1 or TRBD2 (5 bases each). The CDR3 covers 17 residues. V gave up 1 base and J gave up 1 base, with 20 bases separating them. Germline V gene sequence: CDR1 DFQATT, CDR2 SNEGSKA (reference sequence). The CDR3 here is CSARVHRGGGLSYEQYF. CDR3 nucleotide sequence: TGCAGTGCTAGAGTCCACCGGGGCGGCGGGCTATCCTACGAGCAGTACTTC.

The CDR3 DNA reads TGCAGTGGCGAGGCCCAGGGTGGCGGGGGAAGCACAGATACGCAGTATTTT. It is translated as CSGEAQGGGGSTDTQYF. The chain is built from TRBV20-1 and TRBJ2-3, with TRBD2 matching 7 bases. The CDR3 length is 17 residues. CDR1 is DFQATT and CDR2 is SNEGSKA in the germline V gene (reference sequence). The J segment lost 0 bases and the V segment lost 7 bases, leaving 16 bases of the junction unmatched.

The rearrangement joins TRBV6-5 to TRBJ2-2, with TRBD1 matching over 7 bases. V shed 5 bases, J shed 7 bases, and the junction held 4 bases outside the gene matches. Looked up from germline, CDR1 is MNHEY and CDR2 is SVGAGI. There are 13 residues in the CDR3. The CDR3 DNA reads TGTGCCAGCAGTACTCAGGGGGACGGGGAGCTGTTTTTT. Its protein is CASSTQGDGELFF.

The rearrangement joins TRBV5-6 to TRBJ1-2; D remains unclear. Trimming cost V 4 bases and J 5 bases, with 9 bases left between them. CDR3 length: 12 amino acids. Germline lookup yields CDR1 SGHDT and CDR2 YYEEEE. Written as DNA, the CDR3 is TGTGCCAGCAGCGTGACGGGATATGGCTACACCTTC. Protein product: CASSVTGYGYTF.

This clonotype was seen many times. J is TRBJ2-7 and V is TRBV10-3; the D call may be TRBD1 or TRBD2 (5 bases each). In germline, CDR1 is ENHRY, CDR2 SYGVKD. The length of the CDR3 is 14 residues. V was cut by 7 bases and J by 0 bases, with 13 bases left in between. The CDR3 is CAIKTGPSSYEQYF. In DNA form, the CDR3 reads TGTGCCATCAAAACGGGGCCCTCCTCCTACGAGCAGTACTTC.

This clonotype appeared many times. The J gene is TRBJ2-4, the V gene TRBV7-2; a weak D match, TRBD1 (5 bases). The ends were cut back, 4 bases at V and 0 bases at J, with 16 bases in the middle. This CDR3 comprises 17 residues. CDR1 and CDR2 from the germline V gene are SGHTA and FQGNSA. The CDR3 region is CASSSPKGILAKNIQYF. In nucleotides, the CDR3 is TGTGCCAGCAGCTCCCCCAAGGGGATCCTAGCCAAAAACATTCAGTACTTC.

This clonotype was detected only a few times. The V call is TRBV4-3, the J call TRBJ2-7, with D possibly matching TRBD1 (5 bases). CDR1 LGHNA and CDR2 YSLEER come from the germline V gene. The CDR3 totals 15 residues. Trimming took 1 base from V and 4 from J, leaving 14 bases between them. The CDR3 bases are TGCGCCAGCAGCCAAGGGACGACAGCTGAGTACGAGCAGTACTTC. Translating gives CASSQGTTAEYEQYF.

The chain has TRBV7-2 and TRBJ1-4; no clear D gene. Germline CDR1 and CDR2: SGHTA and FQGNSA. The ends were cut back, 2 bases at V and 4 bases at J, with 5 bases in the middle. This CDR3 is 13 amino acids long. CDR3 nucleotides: TGTGCCAGCAGCTTATGGGGTAATGAAAAACTGTTTTTT. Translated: CASSLWGNEKLFF.

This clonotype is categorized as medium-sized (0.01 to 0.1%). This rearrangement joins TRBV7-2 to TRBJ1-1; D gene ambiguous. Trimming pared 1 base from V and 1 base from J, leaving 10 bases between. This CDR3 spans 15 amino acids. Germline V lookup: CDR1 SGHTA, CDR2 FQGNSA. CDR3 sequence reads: CASSLVGGRNTEAFF. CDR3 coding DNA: TGTGCCAGCAGCTTAGTTGGAGGGAGGAACACTGAAGCTTTCTTT.

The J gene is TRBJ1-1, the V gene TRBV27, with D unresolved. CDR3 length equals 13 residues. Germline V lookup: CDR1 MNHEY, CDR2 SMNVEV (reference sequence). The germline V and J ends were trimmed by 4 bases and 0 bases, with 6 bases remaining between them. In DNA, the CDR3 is TGTGCCAGCAGTTCGGGGATGAACACTGAAGCTTTCTTT. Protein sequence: CASSSGMNTEAFF.

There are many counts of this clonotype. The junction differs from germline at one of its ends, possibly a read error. The CDR3 is CGSGLRGEQPQHF. For the CDR3, the DNA is TGTGGCAGCGGGCTTAGGGGCGAGCAGCCCCAGCATTTT. The chain joins TRBV2 to TRBJ1-5; weak D call: TRBD1 (5 bases). CDR1 is SNHLY, CDR2 FYNNEI, per germline. The CDR3 sequence is 13 residues long. Complete variable domain (other parts from reference TRBV2 and TRBJ1-5): EPEVTQTPSHQVTQMGQEVILRCVPISNHLYFYWYRQILGQKVEFLVSFYNNEISEKSEIFDDQFSVERPDGSNFTLKIRSTKLEDSAMYFCGSGLRGEQPQHFGDGTRLSIL.

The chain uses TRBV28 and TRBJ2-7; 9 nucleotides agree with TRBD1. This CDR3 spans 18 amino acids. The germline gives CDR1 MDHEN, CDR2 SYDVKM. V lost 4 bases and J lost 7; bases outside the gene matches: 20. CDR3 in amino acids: CASSSGQGSVGRLGEQYF. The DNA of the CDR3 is TGTGCCAGCAGTTCCGGACAGGGGTCGGTAGGACGCTTGGGTGAGCAGTACTTC. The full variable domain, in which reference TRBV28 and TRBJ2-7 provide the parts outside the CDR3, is DVKVTQSSRYLVKRTGEKVFLECVQDMDHENMFWYRQDPGLGLRLIYFSYDVKMKEKGDIPEGYSVSREKKERFSLILESASTNQTSMYLCASSSGQGSVGRLGEQYFGPGTRLTVT.

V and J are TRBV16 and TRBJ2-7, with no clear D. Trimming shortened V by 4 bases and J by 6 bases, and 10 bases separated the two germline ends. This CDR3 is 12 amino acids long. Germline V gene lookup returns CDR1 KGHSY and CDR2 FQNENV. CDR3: CASSLGLGEQYF. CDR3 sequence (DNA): TGTGCCAGCAGCCTAGGGTTGGGCGAGCAGTACTTC.

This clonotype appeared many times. In DNA, the CDR3 is TGTGCCAGCAGGGGACTAGCGGTGGCAGATACGCAGTATTTT. It yields the protein CASRGLAVADTQYF. This sequence joins TRBV2 and TRBJ2-3, with 11 nucleotides matching TRBD2. Germline V gives CDR1 SNHLY, CDR2 FYNNEI. Trimming cost V 6 bases and J 4 bases; bases outside gene matches: 3. The CDR3 extends over 14 amino acids.

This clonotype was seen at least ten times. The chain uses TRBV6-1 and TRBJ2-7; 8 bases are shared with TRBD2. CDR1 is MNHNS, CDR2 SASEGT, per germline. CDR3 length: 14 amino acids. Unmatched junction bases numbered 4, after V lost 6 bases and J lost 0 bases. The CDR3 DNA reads TGTGCCAGCAGGGGTAGCGGGATCTCCTACGAGCAGTACTTC. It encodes CASRGSGISYEQYF.

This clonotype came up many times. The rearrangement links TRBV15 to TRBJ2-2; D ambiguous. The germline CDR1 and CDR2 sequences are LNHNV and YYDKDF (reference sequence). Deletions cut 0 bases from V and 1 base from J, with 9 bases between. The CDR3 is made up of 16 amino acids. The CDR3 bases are TGTGCCACCAGCAGAGATCGAGTAGGGAACACCGGGGAGCTGTTTTTT. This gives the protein CATSRDRVGNTGELFF.

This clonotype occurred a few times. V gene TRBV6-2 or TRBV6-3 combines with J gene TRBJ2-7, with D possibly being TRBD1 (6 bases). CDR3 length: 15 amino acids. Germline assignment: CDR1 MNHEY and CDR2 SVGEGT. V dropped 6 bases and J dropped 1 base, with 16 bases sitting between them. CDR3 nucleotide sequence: TGTGCCAGCAGCCATCCGACAGGTACATCCTACGAGCAGTACTTC. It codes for CASSHPTGTSYEQYF.

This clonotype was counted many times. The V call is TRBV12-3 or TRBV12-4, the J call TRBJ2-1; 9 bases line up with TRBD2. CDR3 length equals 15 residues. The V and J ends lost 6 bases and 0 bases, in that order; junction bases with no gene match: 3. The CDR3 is CASSLSGSSYNEQFF. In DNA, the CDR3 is TGTGCCAGCAGCCTTAGCGGGAGCTCCTACAATGAGCAGTTCTTC.

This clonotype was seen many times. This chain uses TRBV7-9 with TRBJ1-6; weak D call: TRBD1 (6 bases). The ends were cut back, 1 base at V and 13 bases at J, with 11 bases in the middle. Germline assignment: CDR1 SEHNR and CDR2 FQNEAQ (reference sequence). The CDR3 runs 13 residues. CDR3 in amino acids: CASSLEQGAPLHF. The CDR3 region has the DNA TGTGCCAGCAGCTTAGAACAGGGAGCGCCCCTCCACTTT.

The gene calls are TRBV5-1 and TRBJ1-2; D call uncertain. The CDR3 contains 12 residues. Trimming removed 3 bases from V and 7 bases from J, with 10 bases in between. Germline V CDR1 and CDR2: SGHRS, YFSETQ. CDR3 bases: TGCGCCAGCAGCTCGGACTTATTTGGCTACACCTTC. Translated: CASSSDLFGYTF.

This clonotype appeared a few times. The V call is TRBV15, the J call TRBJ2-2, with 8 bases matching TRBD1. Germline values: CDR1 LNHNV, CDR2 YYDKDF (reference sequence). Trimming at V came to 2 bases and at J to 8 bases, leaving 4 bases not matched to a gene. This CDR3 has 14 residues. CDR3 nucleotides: TGTGCCACCAGCAGACGACAGGGGCCGGGGGAGCTGTTTTTT. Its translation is CATSRRQGPGELFF.

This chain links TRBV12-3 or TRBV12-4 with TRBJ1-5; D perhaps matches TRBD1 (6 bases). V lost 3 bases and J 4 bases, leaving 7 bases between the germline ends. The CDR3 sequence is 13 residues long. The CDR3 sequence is CASSFDRNQPQHF. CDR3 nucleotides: TGTGCCAGCAGTTTCGACAGGAATCAGCCCCAGCATTTT.

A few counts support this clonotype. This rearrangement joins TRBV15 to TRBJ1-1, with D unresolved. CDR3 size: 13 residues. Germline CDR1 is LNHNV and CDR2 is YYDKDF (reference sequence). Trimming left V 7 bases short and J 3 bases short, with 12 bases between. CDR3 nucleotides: TGTGCCACCAAGACAAGGAGGGACACTGAAGCTTTCTTT. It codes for CATKTRRDTEAFF.

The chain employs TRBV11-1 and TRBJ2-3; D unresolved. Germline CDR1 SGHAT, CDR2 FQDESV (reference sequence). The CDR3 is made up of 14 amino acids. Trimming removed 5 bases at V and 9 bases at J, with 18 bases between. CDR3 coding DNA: TGTGCCAGCAGCCAAGACAAACTATCCAGGACGCAGTATTTT. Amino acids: CASSQDKLSRTQYF. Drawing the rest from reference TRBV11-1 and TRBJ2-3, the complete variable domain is EAEVAQSPRYKITEKSQAVAFWCDPISGHATLYWYRQILGQGPELLVQFQDESVVDDSQLPKDRFSAERLKGVDSTLKIQPAELGDSAMYLCASSQDKLSRTQYFGPGTRLTVL.

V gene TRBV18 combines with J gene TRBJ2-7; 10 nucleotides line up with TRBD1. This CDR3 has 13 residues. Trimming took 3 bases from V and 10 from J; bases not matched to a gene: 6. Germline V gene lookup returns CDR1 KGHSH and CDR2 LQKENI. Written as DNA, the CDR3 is TGTGCCAGCTCACCGCCGACAGGGGGCGAACAGTACTTC. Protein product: CASSPPTGGEQYF.

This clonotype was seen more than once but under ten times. The CDR3 DNA is TGTGCCAGCAGCTTGCGGCAGTCACCTGAAAAACTGTTTTTT. This sequence encodes CASSLRQSPEKLFF. The rearrangement joins TRBV5-5 to TRBJ1-4; D unresolved. Germline V gives CDR1 SGHKS, CDR2 YYEKEE (reference sequence). The length of the CDR3 is 14 residues. V shed 1 base and J shed 7 bases, with 11 bases lying between them.

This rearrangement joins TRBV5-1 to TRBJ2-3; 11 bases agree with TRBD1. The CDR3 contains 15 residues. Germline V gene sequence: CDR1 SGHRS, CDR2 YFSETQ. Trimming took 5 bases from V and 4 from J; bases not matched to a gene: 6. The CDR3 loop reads CASRTGTGGPDTQYF. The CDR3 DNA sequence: TGCGCCAGCAGAACCGGGACAGGGGGACCAGATACGCAGTATTTT.

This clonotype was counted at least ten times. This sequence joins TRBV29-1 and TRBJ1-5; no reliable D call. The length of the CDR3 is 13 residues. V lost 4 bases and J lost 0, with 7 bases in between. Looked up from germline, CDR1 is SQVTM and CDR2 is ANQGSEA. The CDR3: CSVGRDSNQPQHF. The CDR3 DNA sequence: TGCAGCGTTGGTCGGGATAGCAATCAGCCCCAGCATTTT.